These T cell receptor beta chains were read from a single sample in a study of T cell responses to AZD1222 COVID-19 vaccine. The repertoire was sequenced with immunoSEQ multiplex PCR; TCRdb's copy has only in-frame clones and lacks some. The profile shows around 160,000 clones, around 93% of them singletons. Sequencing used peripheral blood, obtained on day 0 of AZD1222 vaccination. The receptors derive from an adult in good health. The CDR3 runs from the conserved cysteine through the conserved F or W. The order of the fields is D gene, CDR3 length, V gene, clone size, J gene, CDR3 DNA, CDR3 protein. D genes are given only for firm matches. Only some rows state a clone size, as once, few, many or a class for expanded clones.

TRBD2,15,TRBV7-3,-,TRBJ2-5,TGTGCCAGCAGCTTAGGGACTAGCGGGGCAGAGACCCAGTACTTC,CASSLGTSGAETQYF
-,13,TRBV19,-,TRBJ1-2,TGTGCCAGTAGTACTACAGCTAACTATGGCTACACCTTC,CASSTTANYGYTF
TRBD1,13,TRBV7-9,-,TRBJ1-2,TGTGCCAGCAGCCCATATAACAGGGGTGGCTACACCTTC,CASSPYNRGGYTF
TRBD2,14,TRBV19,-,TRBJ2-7,TGTGCCAGTAGTACTGGACTAGCGGACTACGAGCAGTACTTC,CASSTGLADYEQYF
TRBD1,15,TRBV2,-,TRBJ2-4,TGTGCCAGCAGTTTCACACAGGGGGCGGGAAACATTCAGTACTTC,CASSFTQGAGNIQYF
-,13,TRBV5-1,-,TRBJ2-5,TGCGCCAGCAGCTCCCAGGGCCAAGAGACCCAGTACTTC,CASSSQGQETQYF
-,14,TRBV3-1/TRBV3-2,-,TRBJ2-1,TGTGCCAGCAGCCCCAACGACTACGTCAATGAGCAGTTCTTC,CASSPNDYVNEQFF
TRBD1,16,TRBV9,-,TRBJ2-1,TGTGCCAGCAGCCCGACGGGACAGGGGAATTACAATGAGCAGTTCTTC,CASSPTGQGNYNEQFF
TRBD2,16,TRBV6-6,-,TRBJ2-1,TGTGCCAGCAGAGGCCTTGGCGGGAGGGTGGGTAATGAGCAGTTCTTC,CASRGLGGRVGNEQFF
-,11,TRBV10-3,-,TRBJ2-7,TGTGCCATCAGCGAAAGGAGCGAGCAGTACTTC,CAISERSEQYF
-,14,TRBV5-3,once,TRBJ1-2,TGTGCCAGAAGCTTGGTTCAGGGGAACTATGGCTACACCTTC,CARSLVQGNYGYTF
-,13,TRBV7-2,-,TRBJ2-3,TGTGCCAGCAGCAGCGCGCCACGAGATACGCAGTATTTT,CASSSAPRDTQYF
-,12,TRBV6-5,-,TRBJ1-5,TGTGCCAGCAGGGATCGGAATCAGCCCCAGCATTTT,CASRDRNQPQHF
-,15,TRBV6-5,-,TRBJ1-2,TGTGCCAGCAGTTACAGGGGAAGACAGTTCTATGGCTACACCTTC,CASSYRGRQFYGYTF
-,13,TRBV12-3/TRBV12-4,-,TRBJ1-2,TGTGCCAGCAGCCTTATACAGGGCTCTGGCTACACCTTC,CASSLIQGSGYTF
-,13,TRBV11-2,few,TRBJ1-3,TGTGCCTCTGAGAGTGGTTTCGGAAACACCATATATTTT,CASESGFGNTIYF
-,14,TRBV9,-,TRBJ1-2,TGTGCCAGCAGCGTAGAAACTACGGGCTATGGCTACACCTTC,CASSVETTGYGYTF
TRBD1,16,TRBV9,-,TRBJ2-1,TGTGCCAGCAGCGTAGCAGGACAGGGACAATACAATGAGCAGTTCTTC,CASSVAGQGQYNEQFF
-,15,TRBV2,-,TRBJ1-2,TGTGCCAGCAGTTTGATCAGAGAGTCCAACCATGGCTACACCTTC,CASSLIRESNHGYTF
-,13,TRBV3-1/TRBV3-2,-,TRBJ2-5,TGTGCCAGCAGCCAACTAGCTTTGGTGACCCAGTACTTC,CASSQLALVTQYF
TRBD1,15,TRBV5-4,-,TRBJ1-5,TGTGCCAGCAGCTTGGGGACAGGGGGCAATCAGCCCCAGCATTTT,CASSLGTGGNQPQHF
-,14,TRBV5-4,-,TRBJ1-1,TGTGCCAGCAGCTTCAGGGTCTTGGGCACTGAAGCTTTCTTT,CASSFRVLGTEAFF
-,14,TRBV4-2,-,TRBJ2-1,TGTGCCAGCAGCCAAGAATCCGGAAACAATGAGCAGTTCTTC,CASSQESGNNEQFF
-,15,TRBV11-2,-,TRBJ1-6,TGTGCCAGCAGCTTATGGGACTTGGATAATTCACCCCTCCACTTT,CASSLWDLDNSPLHF
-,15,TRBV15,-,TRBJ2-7,TGTGCCACCAGCAGAGTGGGACCCCCGGGGCACGAGCAGTACTTC,CATSRVGPPGHEQYF
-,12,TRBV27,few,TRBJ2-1,TGTGCCAGCAGCACTCCGGGACTGGAGCAGTTCTTC,CASSTPGLEQFF
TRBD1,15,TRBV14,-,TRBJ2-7,TGTGCCAGCAGCCAAGGACAGGGGCTCTCCTACGAGCAGTACTTC,CASSQGQGLSYEQYF
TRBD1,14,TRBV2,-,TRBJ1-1,TGTGCCAGCAGCAGGACAGGGTTCGACACTGAAGCTTTCTTT,CASSRTGFDTEAFF
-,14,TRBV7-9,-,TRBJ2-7,TGTGCCAGCAGCTTAGCGGGGGGGCCCCACGAGCAGTACTTC,CASSLAGGPHEQYF
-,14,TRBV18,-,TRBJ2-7,TGTGCCAGCTCTGCGGCCCAGGGGTGGCACGAGCAGTACTTC,CASSAAQGWHEQYF
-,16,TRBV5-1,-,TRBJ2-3,TGCGCCAGCAGCCGAGGAGACAGTCCCAGCACAGATACGCAGTATTTT,CASSRGDSPSTDTQYF
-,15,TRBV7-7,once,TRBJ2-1,TGTGCCAGCAGCTTAGCGCGCGCGGGGGCCGGTGAGCAGTTCTTC,CASSLARAGAGEQFF
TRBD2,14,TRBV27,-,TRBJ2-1,TGTGCCAGTGAGCGGGGTAACTCCTACAATGAGCAGTTCTTC,CASERGNSYNEQFF